This TCR beta chain was identified in a study of cytomegalovirus exposure and HLA in healthy donors. Study in general: A prior study identified approximately 120 million unique TCR beta sequences from about 180 million T cells.

Study results and limitations: A later analysis associated 15,000 or so TCR beta sequences with HLA alleles at a 0.05 false discovery rate. In vitro assays verified that three CMV-associated chains recognized CMV antigens specifically. Later on, a genetic analysis was performed. It linked a missense variant in DCLRE1C with V- and J-gene trimming of TCR beta.

With 60 Vbeta and 13 Jbeta primers, the PCR was carried out. Generated by immunoSEQ multiplex PCR, the TCRdb table keeps only in-frame clones and is missing some. The repertoire includes roughly 80,000 clones, 75% of them detected once, and about 7% sits in the top ten. The germline CDR1 and CDR2 sequences are SEHNR and FQNEAQ (reference sequence). V dropped 1 base and J dropped 4; count of bases not matched to a gene: 6. The CDR3 runs 17 residues. This clone was counted a few times. Its antigen is still unknown. The sequenced sample consisted of PBMCs. The chain employs TRBV7-9 and TRBJ2-1; 11 bases fit TRBD2. The sequence was obtained from a woman in her thirties or forties in good health and CMV-seronegative. In nucleotides, the CDR3 is TGTGCCAGCAGCTTAGGGGGACTAGCGGACATATACAATGAGCAGTTCTTC. It encodes CASSLGGLADIYNEQFF.